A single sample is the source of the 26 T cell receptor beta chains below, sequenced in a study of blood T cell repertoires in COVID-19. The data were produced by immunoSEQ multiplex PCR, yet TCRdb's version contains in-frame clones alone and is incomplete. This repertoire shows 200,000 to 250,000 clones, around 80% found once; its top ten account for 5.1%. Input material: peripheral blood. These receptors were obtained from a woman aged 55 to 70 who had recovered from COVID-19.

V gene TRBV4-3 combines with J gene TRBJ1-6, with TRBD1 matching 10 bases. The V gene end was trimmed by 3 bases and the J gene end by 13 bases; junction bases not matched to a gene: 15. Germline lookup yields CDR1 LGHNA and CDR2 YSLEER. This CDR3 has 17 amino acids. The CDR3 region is CASSQYAKGTGESPLHF. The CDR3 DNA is TGCGCCAGCAGCCAGTACGCGAAGGGGACAGGGGAAAGTCCCCTCCACTTT.

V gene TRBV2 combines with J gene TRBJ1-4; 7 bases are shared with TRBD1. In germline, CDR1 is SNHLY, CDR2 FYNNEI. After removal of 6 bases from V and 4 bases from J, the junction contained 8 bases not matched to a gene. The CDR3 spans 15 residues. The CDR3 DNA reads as TGTGCCAGCAGGTCTACAGGGGCTGGTAATGAAAAACTGTTTTTT. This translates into CASRSTGAGNEKLFF.

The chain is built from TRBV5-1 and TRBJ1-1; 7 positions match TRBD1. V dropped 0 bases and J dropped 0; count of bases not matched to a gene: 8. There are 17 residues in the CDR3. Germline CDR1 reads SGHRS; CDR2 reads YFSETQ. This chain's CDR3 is CASSLGPGQSMNTEAFF. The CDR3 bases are TGCGCCAGCAGCTTGGGTCCGGGACAGAGTATGAACACTGAAGCTTTCTTT.

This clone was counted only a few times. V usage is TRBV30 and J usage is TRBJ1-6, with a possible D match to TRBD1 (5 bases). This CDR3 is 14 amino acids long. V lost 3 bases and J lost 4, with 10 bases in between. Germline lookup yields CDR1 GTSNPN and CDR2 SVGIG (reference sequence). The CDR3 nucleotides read TGTGCCTGGAGACCTAAGGGGTATAATTCACCCCTCCACTTT. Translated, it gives CAWRPKGYNSPLHF.

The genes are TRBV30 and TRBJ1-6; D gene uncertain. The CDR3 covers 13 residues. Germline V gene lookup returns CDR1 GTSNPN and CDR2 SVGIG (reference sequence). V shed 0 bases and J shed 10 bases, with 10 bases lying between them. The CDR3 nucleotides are TGTGCCTGGAGTGTACGAGGTGGGTCACCCCTCCACTTT. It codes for CAWSVRGGSPLHF.

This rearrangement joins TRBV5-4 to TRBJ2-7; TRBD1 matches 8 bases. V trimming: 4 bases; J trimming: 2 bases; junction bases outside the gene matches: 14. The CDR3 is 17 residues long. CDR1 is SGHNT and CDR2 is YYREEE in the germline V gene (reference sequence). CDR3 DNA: TGTGCCAGCAGCCGAACGGGTCATGGACAGGGAACCTACGAGCAGTACTTC. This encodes CASSRTGHGQGTYEQYF.

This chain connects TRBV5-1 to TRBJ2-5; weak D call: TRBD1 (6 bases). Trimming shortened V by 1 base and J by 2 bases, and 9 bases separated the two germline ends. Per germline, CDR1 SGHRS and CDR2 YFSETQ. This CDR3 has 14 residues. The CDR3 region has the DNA TGCGCCAGCAGCTTGTCAGGGACACAAGAGACCCAGTACTTC. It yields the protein CASSLSGTQETQYF.

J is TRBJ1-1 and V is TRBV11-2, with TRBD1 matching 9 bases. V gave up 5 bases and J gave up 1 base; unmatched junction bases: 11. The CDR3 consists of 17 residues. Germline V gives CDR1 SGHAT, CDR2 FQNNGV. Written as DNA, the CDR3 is TGTGCCAGCAGCCATCATTGGGACAGGGACTCGAACACTGAAGCTTTCTTT. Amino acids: CASSHHWDRDSNTEAFF.

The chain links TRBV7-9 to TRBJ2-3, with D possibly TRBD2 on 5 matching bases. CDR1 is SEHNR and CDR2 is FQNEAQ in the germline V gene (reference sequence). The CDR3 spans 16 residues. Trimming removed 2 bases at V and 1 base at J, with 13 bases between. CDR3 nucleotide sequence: TGTGCCAGCAGCTTATCGGTCATGGGAGGCACAGATACGCAGTATTTT. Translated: CASSLSVMGGTDTQYF.

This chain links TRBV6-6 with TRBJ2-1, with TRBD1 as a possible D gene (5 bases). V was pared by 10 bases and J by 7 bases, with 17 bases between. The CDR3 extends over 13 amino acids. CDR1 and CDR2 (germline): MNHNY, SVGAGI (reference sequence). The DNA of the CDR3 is TGTGCCACCTCGGCCCAGGGTTATAATGAGCAGTTCTTC. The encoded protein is CATSAQGYNEQFF.

The chain's CDR3 is CASSSFPKTGGYGYTF. The CDR3 DNA reads as TGTGCCAGCAGCTCCTTCCCAAAAACAGGGGGCTATGGCTACACCTTC. The V call is TRBV11-2, the J call TRBJ1-2, with TRBD1 identical over 8 bases. This CDR3 spans 16 amino acids. Trimming removed 4 bases from V and 4 bases from J; junction bases left unmatched: 11. CDR1 and CDR2 from the germline V gene are SGHAT and FQNNGV.

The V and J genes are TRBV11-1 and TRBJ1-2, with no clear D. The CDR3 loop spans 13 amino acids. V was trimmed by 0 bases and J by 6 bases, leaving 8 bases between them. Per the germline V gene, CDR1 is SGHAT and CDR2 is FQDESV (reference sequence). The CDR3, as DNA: TGTGCCAGCAGCTTAGCCCCATCCCATGGCTACACCTTC. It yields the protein CASSLAPSHGYTF. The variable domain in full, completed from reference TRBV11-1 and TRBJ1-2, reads EAEVAQSPRYKITEKSQAVAFWCDPISGHATLYWYRQILGQGPELLVQFQDESVVDDSQLPKDRFSAERLKGVDSTLKIQPAELGDSAMYLCASSLAPSHGYTFGSGTRLTVV.

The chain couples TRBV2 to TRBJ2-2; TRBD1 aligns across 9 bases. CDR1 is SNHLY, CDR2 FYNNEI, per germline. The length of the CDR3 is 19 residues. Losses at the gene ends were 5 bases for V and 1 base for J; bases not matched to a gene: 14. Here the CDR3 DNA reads TGTGCCAGCAGTAGGGACAGGGAGGCTCTGAATCTGAACACCGGGGAGCTGTTTTTT. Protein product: CASSRDREALNLNTGELFF.

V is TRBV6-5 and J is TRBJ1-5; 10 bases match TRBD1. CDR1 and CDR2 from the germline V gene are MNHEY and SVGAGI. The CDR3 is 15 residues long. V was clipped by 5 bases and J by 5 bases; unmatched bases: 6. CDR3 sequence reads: CASSPGTGVDQPQHF. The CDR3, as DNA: TGTGCCAGCAGTCCCGGGACAGGGGTTGATCAGCCCCAGCATTTT.

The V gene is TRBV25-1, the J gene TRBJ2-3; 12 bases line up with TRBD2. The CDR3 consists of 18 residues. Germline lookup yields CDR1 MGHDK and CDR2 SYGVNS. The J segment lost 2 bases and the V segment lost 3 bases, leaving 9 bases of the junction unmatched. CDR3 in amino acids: CASSDQRLAGAFTDTQYF. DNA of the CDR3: TGTGCCAGCAGTGATCAAAGACTAGCGGGGGCTTTCACAGATACGCAGTATTTT.

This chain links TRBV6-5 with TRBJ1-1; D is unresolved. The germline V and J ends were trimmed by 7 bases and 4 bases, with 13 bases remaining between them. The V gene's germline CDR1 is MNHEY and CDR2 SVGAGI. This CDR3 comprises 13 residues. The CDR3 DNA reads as TGTGCCAGCACCGGCGGACTTCCCACTGAAGCTTTCTTT. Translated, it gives CASTGGLPTEAFF.

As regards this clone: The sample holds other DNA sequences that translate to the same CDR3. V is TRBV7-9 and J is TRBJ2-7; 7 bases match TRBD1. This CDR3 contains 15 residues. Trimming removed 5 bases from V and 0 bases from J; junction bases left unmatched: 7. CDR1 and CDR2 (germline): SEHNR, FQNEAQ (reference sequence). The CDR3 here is CASSPQTGPSYEQYF. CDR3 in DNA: TGTGCCAGCAGCCCTCAGACAGGGCCCTCCTACGAGCAGTACTTC.

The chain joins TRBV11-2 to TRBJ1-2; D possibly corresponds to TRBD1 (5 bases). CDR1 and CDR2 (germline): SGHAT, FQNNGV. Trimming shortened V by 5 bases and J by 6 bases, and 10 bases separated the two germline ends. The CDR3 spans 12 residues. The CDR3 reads CASSPEGDGYTF. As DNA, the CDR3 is TGTGCCAGCAGCCCCGAAGGGGATGGCTACACCTTC.

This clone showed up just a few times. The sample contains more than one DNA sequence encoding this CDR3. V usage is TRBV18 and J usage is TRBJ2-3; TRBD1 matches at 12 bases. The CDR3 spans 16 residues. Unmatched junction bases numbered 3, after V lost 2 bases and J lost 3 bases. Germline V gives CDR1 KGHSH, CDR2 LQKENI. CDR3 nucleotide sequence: TGTGCCAGCTCACCAGGGGACAGGGGGCATACAGATACGCAGTATTTT. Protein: CASSPGDRGHTDTQYF.

For the CDR3, the DNA is TGTGCCAGCAGCCGAAGACCCACAGGGGTCTCAGATACGCAGTATTTT. Protein: CASSRRPTGVSDTQYF. This sequence joins TRBV7-6 and TRBJ2-3; 7 positions match TRBD1. The CDR3 is made up of 16 amino acids. V shed 5 bases and J 4 bases; nucleotides not matched to a gene: 12. Per the germline V gene, CDR1 is SGHVS and CDR2 is FNYEAQ.

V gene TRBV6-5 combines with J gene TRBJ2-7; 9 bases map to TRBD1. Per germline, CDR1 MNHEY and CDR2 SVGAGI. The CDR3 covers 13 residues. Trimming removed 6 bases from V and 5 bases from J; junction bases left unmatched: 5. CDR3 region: CASSDRGIDEQYF. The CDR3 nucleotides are TGTGCCAGCAGCGACAGGGGGATCGACGAGCAGTACTTC.

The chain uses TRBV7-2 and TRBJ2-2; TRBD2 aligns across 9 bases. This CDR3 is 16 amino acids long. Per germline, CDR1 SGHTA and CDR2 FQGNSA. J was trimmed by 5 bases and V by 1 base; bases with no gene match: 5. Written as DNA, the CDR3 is TGTGCCAGCAGCTTAGGAGGTAGCGGGGGAACCGGGGAGCTGTTTTTT. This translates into CASSLGGSGGTGELFF.

The CDR3 spells CSASKAGLQETQYF. CDR3 nucleotide sequence: TGCAGTGCTAGTAAAGCGGGATTACAAGAGACCCAGTACTTC. The rearrangement joins TRBV20-1 to TRBJ2-5; TRBD2 aligns across 7 bases. This CDR3 is 14 amino acids long. Per germline, CDR1 DFQATT and CDR2 SNEGSKA (reference sequence). V shed 3 bases, J shed 2 bases, and the junction held 6 bases outside the gene matches.

CDR3 amino acids: CASSEVTGNGGYTF. The CDR3 DNA follows: TGTGCCAGCAGTGAAGTTACAGGGAATGGTGGCTACACCTTC. This sequence joins TRBV25-1 and TRBJ1-2; weak D call: TRBD1 (6 bases). V was pared by 2 bases and J by 7 bases, with 14 bases between. CDR3 length: 14 amino acids. Germline V CDR1 and CDR2: MGHDK, SYGVNS.

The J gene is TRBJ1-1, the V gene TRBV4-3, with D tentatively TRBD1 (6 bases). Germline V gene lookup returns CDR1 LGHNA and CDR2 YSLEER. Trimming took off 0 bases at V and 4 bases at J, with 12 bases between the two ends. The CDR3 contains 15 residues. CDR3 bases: TGCGCCAGCAGCCAAGATCGACAGGCGGGCACTGAAGCTTTCTTT. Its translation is CASSQDRQAGTEAFF.

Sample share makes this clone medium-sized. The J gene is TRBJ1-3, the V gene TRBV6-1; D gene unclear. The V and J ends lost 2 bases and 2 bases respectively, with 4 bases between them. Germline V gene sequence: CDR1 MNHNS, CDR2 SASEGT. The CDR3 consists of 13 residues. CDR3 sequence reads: CASSETAGNTIYF. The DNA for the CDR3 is TGTGCCAGCAGTGAAACAGCTGGAAACACCATATATTTT.